Shown below are 9 T cell receptor beta chains from a single sample sequenced in a study of blood T cell repertoires in COVID-19. Sequencing used immunoSEQ multiplex PCR; TCRdb keeps in-frame clones, though not all of them. The sample records 400,000 to 500,000 clones, roughly 88% being singletons. Material: PBMCs or T cells enriched from blood (not recorded which). Receptor source: a woman aged 40 to 55 who had recovered from COVID-19.

The gene calls are TRBV12-5 and TRBJ2-7; 8 bases fit TRBD1. V dropped 6 bases and J dropped 5; count of bases not matched to a gene: 6. Germline CDR1 LGHNT, CDR2 FRNRAP. CDR3 length equals 13 residues. The CDR3 DNA sequence: TGTGCTAGTGGGAGAACAGGGGGTAACGAGCAGTACTTC. This gives the protein CASGRTGGNEQYF.

This CDR3 is CASSMTGERTEAFF. The CDR3 region has the DNA TGTGCCAGTAGTATGACAGGGGAGCGGACTGAAGCTTTCTTT. The rearrangement uses TRBV19 and TRBJ1-1, with 8 positions matching TRBD1. V dropped 3 bases and J dropped 5; count of bases not matched to a gene: 5. CDR1 and CDR2 from the germline V gene are LNHDA and SQIVND (reference sequence). The CDR3 sequence is 14 residues long.

The genes are TRBV9 and TRBJ1-1; 8 bases are a match to TRBD1. This CDR3 is built from 16 residues. Losses at the gene ends were 2 bases for V and 3 bases for J; bases not matched to a gene: 9. CDR1 is SGDLS, CDR2 YYNGEE, per germline. The CDR3 nucleotides read TGTGCCAGCAGCGTGGCTCCACAGGGGGGGTACACTGAAGCTTTCTTT. It codes for CASSVAPQGGYTEAFF.

The chain joins TRBV15 to TRBJ2-6; D is ambiguous. The CDR3 is 16 residues long. V lost 0 bases, J lost 0 bases, and 6 bases lay in between. Germline CDR1 and CDR2: LNHNV and YYDKDF (reference sequence). The CDR3 reads CATSRDLYSGANVLTF. The DNA for the CDR3 is TGTGCCACCAGCAGAGACTTATACTCTGGGGCCAACGTCCTGACTTTC.

With regard to this clone: The junction does not match germline at one end; this may be a read error. The chain employs TRBV12-3 or TRBV12-4 and TRBJ2-3, with D unresolved. The CDR3 runs 12 residues. The chain's CDR3 is CASSPDTHTQYF. The DNA of the CDR3 is TGTGCCAGCAGTCCCGACACACATACGCAGTATTTT.

V usage is TRBV11-3 and J usage is TRBJ2-2; tentative D call: TRBD2 (5 bases). The CDR3 contains 17 residues. Germline CDR1 SGHNT, CDR2 YENEEA. Trimming left V 4 bases short and J 0 bases short, with 15 bases between. DNA for the CDR3: TGTGCCAGCAGCTCCCCGCGGGCTAGCACGAACACCGGGGAGCTGTTTTTT. It translates to CASSSPRASTNTGELFF.

The J gene is TRBJ1-1, the V gene TRBV19; the D gene is possibly TRBD1 (6 bases). From germline, CDR1 is LNHDA and CDR2 SQIVND (reference sequence). With 3 bases removed from V and 7 bases from J, the gap between germline ends came to 24 bases. The CDR3 is 17 amino acids. The CDR3 DNA follows: TGTGCCAGTAGTATTAATGGGGGGGGGCCGGGTGAGGATGAAGCTTTCTTT. It encodes CASSINGGGPGEDEAFF.

This clone was counted between two and nine times. The chain has TRBV7-8 and TRBJ1-1, with no clear D. Trimming cost V 5 bases and J 1 base, with 11 bases left between them. Germline V gene lookup returns CDR1 SGHVS and CDR2 FQNEAQ. This CDR3 comprises 14 residues. CDR3 nucleotides: TGTGCCAGCAGCCCTCGGGAGGGGAACACTGAAGCTTTCTTT. It specifies CASSPREGNTEAFF. Variable domain in full (rest from reference TRBV7-8 and TRBJ1-1): GAGVSQSPRYKVAKRGQDVALRCDPISGHVSLFWYQQALGQGPEFLTYFQNEAQLDKSGLPSDRFFAERPEGSVSTLKIQRTQQEDSAVYLCASSPREGNTEAFFGQGTRLTVV.

The chain has TRBV7-2 and TRBJ1-2; 7 positions agree with TRBD1. The CDR3 runs 14 residues. Germline values: CDR1 SGHTA, CDR2 FQGNSA. Trimming cost V 1 base and J 7 bases; bases outside gene matches: 6. CDR3 in amino acids: CASSLDLTGAGYTF. The CDR3 bases are TGTGCCAGCAGCTTAGATCTAACAGGGGCTGGCTACACCTTC.